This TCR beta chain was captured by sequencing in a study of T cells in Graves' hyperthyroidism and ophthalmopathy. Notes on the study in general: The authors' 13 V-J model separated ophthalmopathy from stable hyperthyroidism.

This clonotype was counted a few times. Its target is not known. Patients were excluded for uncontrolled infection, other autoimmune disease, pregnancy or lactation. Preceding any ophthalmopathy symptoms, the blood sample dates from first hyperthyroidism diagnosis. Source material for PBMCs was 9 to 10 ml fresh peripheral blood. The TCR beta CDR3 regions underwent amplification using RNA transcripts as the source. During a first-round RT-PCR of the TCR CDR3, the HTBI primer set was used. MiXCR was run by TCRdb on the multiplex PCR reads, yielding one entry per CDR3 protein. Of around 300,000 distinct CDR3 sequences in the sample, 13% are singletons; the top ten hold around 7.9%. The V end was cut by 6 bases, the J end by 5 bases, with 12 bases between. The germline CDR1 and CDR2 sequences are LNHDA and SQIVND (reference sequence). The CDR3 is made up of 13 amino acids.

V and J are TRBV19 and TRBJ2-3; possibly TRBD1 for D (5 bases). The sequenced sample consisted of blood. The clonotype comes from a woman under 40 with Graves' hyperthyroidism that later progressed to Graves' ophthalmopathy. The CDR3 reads CASSPDQGDTQYF. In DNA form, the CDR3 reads TGTGCCAGTAGCCCAGACCAGGGAGATACGCAGTATTTT.